This T cell receptor (beta chain) is drawn from a study of PD-1 blockade in classical Hodgkin lymphoma. Findings of the study overall: In CD4+ cells, TCR diversity went up significantly by C4D1, but in CD8+ cells it did not.

Note on this clone: The antigen is unknown.

The V gene's germline CDR1 is MNHEY and CDR2 SVGAGI. This CDR3 contains 15 residues. Germline trimming cut 8 bases from V and 1 base from J; bases unmatched to any gene: 6. Only in-frame clones appear in the TCRdb table, and some are missing; sequencing was by immunoSEQ multiplex PCR. Found here are about 110,000 clones, 89% of them singletons; the top ten hold 20%. Every patient experienced relapse after autologous stem cell transplantation, and brentuximab vedotin exposure varied. The chain has TRBV6-5 and TRBJ2-2, with TRBD1 matching 8 bases. The TCR comes from a human donor with classical Hodgkin lymphoma. The sequencing here drew on peripheral blood mononuclear cells (PBMCs), taken before the second cycle of nivolumab. The CDR3 DNA reads TGTGCCAGCGTGGCCGACAGGGGGAACACCGGGGAGCTGTTTTTT. Its translation is CASVADRGNTGELFF.